What follows describes a single T cell receptor (beta chain). As handled by the study authors: Using reference gene primer amplification, nucleated cell counts were estimated. Produced via immunoSEQ multiplex PCR; TCRdb's table is partial and in-frame only. From that table come the V and J calls and clone size; the DNA was used to work out D and trimming. This sample has 55,000 to 85,000 clones; around 88% occur once, and the top ten carry less than 15%. The data belong to a study of blood T cell repertoires in COVID-19. Study background: COVID-19 samples, acute and convalescent, were from the United States, Italy and Spain. PBMCs, B-cell-depleted T cells, or T cells were the source of the cDNA or gDNA that made up the material.

V lost 6 bases and J 6 bases, leaving 9 bases between the germline ends. Germline V gene data show CDR1 as SNHLY and CDR2 as FYNNEI. The CDR3 runs 11 residues. This chain links TRBV2 with TRBJ2-7; the D gene is possibly TRBD2 (6 bases). The receptor was isolated from a human donor in a cohort sampled during active COVID-19. The sequenced sample was peripheral blood. This chain's CDR3 is CASRRGLEQYF. For the CDR3, the DNA is TGTGCCAGCAGGCGGGGTCTCGAGCAGTACTTC.